What follows is one T cell receptor (beta chain) and its context. Its antigen is unknown. No much larger clone exists at a distance of one base, and base qualities are not known. These data come from a study of T cells in Graves' hyperthyroidism and ophthalmopathy (dated by TCRdb to about 2019). At the level of the whole study: Peripheral blood was collected at initial diagnosis, before any treatment. According to the paper, TCR Vbeta CDR3 sequencing was carried out on 135 peripheral blood samples, which came from approximately 43 ophthalmopathy, under 85 hyperthyroidism and 17 progressor patients. After sampling, hyperthyroidism patients received methimazole starting at 30 mg daily, and ophthalmopathy patients received high-dose intravenous methylprednisolone. Thyroid tissue and blood T-cell repertoires from roughly six Graves' hyperthyroidism patients were also compared in the study. A discovery cohort of roughly 100 patients, 43 with Graves' ophthalmopathy and more than 55 with stable Graves' hyperthyroidism, was used to find distinguishing TCR V-J signatures. Prospective prediction of ophthalmopathy was tested in an independent validation cohort consisting of some 20 hyperthyroidism patients and over 15 patients who later progressed to ophthalmopathy. For training and testing, the 80 to 100 patients in the discovery cohort were randomly divided in a 7:3 ratio.

A patient counted as having stable Graves' hyperthyroidism if no progression to ophthalmopathy occurred over 18 months of follow-up. The hyperthyroidism patients were between 18 and 65 years old and newly diagnosed, with a disease duration of less than 2 months. Exclusion was applied to patients with uncontrolled infections, other autoimmune diseases, pregnancy or lactation. Clinical symptoms, serum thyroxine and TRAb, thyroid ultrasound, and orbital computed tomography formed the basis for the diagnoses. Ficoll-Paque density gradient centrifugation was used to isolate PBMCs from about 9 ml of fresh peripheral blood. Total RNA was extracted with Trizol reagent, and quality was checked on an Agilent 2100 Bioanalyzer. Amplification of TCR beta CDR3 regions was carried out from RNA transcripts. A first-round RT-PCR of the TCR CDR3 used the HTBI primer set with the Qiagen OneStep RT-PCR kit. The libraries were constructed in a second round of multiplex PCR and then size-selected and purified. Sequencing of the libraries was done on an Illumina HiSeq2000 using paired-end 100 bp reads. For the original study's pipeline: SOAPnuke was used to process the raw data, removing reads that contained adapters or uncalled bases, had a mean Phred below 15, or lacked an exact match to the constant primer or identifier. COPE v1.2.5 was used to merge high-quality paired reads, and clonotypes were defined as unique nucleotide sequences. MiTCR v1.1 was used to align the clonotypes against IMGT TRBV, TRBD and TRBJ reference segments. Only V-J combinations with frequency above 0.0001, covering approximately 99% of repertoires, were analysed. A TCS score was defined as the ratio between F50 (clonal expansion) and ExV (chaos), using BLOSUM62-based TCRdist between CDR3 peptides within each V-J. Welch's t-statistics and random forest reduced fewer than 550 V-J features to 10 to 15, which were used in a naive Bayes classifier (R e1071). The raw public reads went through TCRdb reprocessing: fastp at Q25, MiXCR clone calling, in-frame beta chains kept. Records with the same CDR3 protein are collapsed into one entry carrying the most frequent genes and DNA. These V and J calls rely on TCRdb rather than the paper's analysis. The sample records about 560,000 distinct CDR3 sequences, 15% to 18% of which are singletons. The ten largest clonotypes hold roughly 7.3% of the sample.

The germline V gene specifies LGHNA as CDR1 and YNFKEQ as CDR2. Its CDR3 holds 17 amino acids, cysteine through phenylalanine. The CDR3 DNA has 51 bases and is translated from base 1. Trimming accounts for 4 bases at V and 5 bases at J, while the number of junction bases matched to no gene is 11. Study-level results and caveats: Blood samples also contained most of the expanded thyroid clonotypes (frequency above 0.001), which suggests that blood repertoires may reflect thyroid immune responses. In validation, the model predicted progression to ophthalmopathy with just under 71% sensitivity and roughly 75% specificity, a median of approximately 6.7 months before onset. No statistical method was used to set the sample size in advance, and investigators knew the group allocation. A 13 V-J signature model separated ophthalmopathy from stable hyperthyroidism, with approximately 87% sensitivity and roughly 82% specificity in cross-validation and 80%/75% in testing.

The rearrangement joined TRBV4-2 to TRBJ2-1, with 10 central nucleotides matching TRBD2. The sample consisted of blood. This receptor was taken from a woman aged 25 to 39 with Graves' hyperthyroidism. The sequenced DNA: TGTGCCAGCAGCCGTCGAGCTAGCGGGAGTTCCAACAATGAGCAGTTCTTC. The translation is CASSRRASGSSNNEQFF.